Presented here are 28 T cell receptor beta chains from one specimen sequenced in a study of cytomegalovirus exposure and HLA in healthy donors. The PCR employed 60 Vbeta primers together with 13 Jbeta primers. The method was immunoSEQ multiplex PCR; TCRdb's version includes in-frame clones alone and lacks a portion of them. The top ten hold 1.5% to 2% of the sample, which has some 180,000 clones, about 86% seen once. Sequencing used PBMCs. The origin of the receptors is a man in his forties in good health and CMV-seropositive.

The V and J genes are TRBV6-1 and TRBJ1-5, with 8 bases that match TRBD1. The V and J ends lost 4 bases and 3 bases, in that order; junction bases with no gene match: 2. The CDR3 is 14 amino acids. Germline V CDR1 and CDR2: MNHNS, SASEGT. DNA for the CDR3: TGTGCCAGCAGTGGGACAGGGATCAATCAGCCCCAGCATTTT. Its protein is CASSGTGINQPQHF.

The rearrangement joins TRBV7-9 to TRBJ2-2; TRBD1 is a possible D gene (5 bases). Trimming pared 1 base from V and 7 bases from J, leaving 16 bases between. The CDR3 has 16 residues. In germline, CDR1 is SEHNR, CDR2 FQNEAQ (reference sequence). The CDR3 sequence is CASSLGGLAFGGELFF. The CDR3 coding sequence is TGTGCCAGCAGCTTAGGGGGCCTGGCGTTCGGCGGGGAGCTGTTTTTT. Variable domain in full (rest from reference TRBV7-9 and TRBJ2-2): DTGVSQNPRHKITKRGQNVTFRCDPISEHNRLYWYRQTLGQGPEFLTYFQNEAQLEKSRLLSDRFSAERPKGSFSTLEIQRTEQGDSAMYLCASSLGGLAFGGELFFGEGSRLTVL.

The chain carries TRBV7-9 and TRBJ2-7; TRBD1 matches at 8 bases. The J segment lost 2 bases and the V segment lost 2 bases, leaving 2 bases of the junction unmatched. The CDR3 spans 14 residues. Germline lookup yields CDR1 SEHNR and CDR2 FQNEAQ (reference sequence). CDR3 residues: CASSLMDRAYEQYF. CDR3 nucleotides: TGTGCCAGCAGCTTAATGGACAGGGCCTACGAGCAGTACTTC.

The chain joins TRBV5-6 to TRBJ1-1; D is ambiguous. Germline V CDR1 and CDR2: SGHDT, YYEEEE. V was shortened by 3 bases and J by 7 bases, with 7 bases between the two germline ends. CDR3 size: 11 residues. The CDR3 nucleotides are TGTGCCAGCAGCTGGCAGGATGAAGCTTTCTTT. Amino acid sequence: CASSWQDEAFF. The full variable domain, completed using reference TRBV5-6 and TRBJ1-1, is DAGVTQSPTHLIKTRGQQVTLRCSPKSGHDTVSWYQQALGQGPQFIFQYYEEEERQRGNFPDRFSGHQFPNYSSELNVNALLLGDSALYLCASSWQDEAFFGQGTRLTVV.

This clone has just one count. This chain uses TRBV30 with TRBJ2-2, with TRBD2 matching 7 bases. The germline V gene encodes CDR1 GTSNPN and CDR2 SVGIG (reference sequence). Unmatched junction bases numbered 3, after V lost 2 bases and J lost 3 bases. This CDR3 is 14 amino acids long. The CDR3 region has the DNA TGTGCCTGGAGTAGCGGGGTTGACACCGGGGAGCTGTTTTTT. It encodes CAWSSGVDTGELFF.

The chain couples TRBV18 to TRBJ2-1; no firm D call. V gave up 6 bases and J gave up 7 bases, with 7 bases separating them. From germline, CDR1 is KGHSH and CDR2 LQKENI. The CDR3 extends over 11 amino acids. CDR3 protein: CASSETNEQFF. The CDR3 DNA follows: TGTGCCAGCTCGGAGACGAATGAGCAGTTCTTC.

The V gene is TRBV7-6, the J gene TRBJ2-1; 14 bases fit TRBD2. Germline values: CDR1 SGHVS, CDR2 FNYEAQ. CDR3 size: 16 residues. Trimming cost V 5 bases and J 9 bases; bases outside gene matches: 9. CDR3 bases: TGTGCCAGCAGCCCCCGACTAGCGGGAGGGCTCAGTGAGCAGTTCTTC. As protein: CASSPRLAGGLSEQFF.

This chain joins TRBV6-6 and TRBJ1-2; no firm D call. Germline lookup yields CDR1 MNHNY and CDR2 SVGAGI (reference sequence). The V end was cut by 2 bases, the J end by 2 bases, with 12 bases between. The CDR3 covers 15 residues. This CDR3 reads CASSYLTPSNYGYTF. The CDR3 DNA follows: TGTGCCAGCAGTTACCTTACTCCGAGCAACTATGGCTACACCTTC.

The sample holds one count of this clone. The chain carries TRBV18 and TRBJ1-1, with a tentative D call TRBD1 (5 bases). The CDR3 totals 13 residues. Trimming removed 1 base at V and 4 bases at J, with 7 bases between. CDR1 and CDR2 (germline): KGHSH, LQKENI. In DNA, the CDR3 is TGTGCCAGCTCACCACAGGACACCACTGAAGCTTTCTTT. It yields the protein CASSPQDTTEAFF.

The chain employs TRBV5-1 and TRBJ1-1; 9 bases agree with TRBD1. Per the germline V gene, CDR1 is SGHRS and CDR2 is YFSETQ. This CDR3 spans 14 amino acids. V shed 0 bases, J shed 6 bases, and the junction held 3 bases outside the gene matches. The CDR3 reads CASSLEGQGAEAFF. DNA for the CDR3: TGCGCCAGCAGCTTGGAGGGACAGGGAGCTGAAGCTTTCTTT.

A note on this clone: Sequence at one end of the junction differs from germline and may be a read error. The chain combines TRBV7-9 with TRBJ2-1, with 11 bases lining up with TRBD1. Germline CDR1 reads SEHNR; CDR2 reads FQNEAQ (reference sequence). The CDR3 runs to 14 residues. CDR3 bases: TGTGCCAGCAGCAGGACAGGGGGCTACGATGAGCAGTTCTTC. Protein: CASSRTGGYDEQFF.

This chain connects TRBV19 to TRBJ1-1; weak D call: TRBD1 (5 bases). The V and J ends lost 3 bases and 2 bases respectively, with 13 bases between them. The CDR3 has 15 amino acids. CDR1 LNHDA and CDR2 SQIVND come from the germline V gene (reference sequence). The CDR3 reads CASSIAGGINTEAFF. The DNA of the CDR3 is TGTGCCAGTAGTATCGCCGGGGGTATCAACACTGAAGCTTTCTTT.

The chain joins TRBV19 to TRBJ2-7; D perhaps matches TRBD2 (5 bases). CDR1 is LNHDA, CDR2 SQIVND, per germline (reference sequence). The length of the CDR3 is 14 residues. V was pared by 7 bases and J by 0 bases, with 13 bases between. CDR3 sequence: CASTAGGSSYEQYF. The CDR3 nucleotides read TGTGCCAGTACCGCGGGCGGATCCTCCTACGAGCAGTACTTC.

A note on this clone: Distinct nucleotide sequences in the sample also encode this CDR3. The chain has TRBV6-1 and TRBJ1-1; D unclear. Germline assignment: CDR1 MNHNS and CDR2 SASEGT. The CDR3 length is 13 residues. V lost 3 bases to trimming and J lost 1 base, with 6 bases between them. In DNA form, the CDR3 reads TGTGCCAGCAGTGAGCGCGGGAACACTGAAGCTTTCTTT. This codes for CASSERGNTEAFF.

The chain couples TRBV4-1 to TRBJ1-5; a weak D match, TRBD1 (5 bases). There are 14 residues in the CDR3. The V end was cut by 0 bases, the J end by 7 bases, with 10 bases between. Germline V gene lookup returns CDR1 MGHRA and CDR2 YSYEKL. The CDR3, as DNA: TGCGCCAGCAGCCAAGAGGAGGGGAGGCAGCCCCAGCATTTT. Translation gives CASSQEEGRQPQHF.

The DNA of the CDR3 is TGTGCCAGCAGCCCTAAGGGCGGGCGAACCGGGGAGCTGTTTTTT. Translation: CASSPKGGRTGELFF. The chain recombines TRBV7-2 with TRBJ2-2; TRBD2 is a possible D gene (5 bases). V lost 5 bases, J lost 5 bases, and 15 bases lay in between. The CDR3 consists of 15 residues. Germline loops: CDR1 SGHTA, CDR2 FQGNSA.

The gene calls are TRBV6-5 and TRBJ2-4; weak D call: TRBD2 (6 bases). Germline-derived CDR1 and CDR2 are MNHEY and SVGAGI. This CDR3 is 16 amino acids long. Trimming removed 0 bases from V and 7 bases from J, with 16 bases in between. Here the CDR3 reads CASSYSGGAAENIQYF. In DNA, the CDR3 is TGTGCCAGCAGTTACTCTGGAGGGGCCGCCGAGAACATTCAGTACTTC.

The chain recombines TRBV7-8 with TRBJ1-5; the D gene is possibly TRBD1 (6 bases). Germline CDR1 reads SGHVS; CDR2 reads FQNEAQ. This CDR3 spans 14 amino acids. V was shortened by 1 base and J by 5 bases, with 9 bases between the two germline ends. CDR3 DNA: TGTGCCAGCAGCTTAGTGACAGGTTATCAGCCCCAGCATTTT. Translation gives CASSLVTGYQPQHF.

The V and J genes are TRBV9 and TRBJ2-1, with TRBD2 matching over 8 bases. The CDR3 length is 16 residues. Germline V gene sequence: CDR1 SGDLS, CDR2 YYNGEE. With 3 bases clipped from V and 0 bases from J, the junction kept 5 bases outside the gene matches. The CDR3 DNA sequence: TGTGCCAGCAGCGGAGCAGCGGGAGCCTCCTACAATGAGCAGTTCTTC. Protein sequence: CASSGAAGASYNEQFF. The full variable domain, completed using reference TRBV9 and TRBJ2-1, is DSGVTQTPKHLITATGQRVTLRCSPRSGDLSVYWYQQSLDQGLQFLIQYYNGEERAKGNILERFSAQQFPDLHSELNLSSLELGDSALYFCASSGAAGASYNEQFFGPGTRLTVL.

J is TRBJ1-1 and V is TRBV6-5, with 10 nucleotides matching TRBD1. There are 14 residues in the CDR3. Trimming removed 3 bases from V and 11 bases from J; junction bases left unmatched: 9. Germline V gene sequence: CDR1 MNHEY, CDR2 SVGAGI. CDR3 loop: CASSYADRGPGAFF. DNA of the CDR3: TGTGCCAGCAGTTATGCCGACAGGGGGCCGGGGGCTTTCTTT.

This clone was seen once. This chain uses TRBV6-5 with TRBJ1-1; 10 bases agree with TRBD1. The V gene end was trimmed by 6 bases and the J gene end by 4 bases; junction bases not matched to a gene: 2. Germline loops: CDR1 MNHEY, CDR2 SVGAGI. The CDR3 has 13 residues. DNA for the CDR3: TGTGCCAGCAGCAGGACAGGGGGCACTGAAGCTTTCTTT. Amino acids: CASSRTGGTEAFF.

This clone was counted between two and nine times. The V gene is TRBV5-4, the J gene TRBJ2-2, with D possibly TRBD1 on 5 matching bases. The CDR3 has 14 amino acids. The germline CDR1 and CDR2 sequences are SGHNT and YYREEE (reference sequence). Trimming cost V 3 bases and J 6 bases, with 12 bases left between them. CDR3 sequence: CASSSTQGSGELFF. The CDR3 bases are TGTGCCAGCAGCTCCACTCAGGGTTCCGGGGAGCTGTTTTTT.

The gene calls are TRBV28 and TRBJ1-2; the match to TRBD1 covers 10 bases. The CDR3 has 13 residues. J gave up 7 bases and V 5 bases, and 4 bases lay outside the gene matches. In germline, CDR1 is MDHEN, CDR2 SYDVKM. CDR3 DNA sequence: TGTGCCAGCAGTGGACAGGGGGTGATTGGCTACACCTTC. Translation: CASSGQGVIGYTF.

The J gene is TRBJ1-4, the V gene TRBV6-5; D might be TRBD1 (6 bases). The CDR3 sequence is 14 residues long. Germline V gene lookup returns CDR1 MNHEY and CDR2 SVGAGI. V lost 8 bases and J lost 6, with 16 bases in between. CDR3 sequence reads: CASRQGWADEKLFF. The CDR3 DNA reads TGTGCCAGCCGTCAGGGGTGGGCTGATGAAAAACTGTTTTTT.

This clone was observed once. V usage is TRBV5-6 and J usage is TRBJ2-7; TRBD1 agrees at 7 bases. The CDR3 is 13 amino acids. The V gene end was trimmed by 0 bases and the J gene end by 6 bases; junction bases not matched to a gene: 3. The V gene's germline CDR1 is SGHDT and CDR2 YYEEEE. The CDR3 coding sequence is TGTGCCAGCAGCTTGGTTGACAGGGCCGAGCAGTACTTC. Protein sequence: CASSLVDRAEQYF.

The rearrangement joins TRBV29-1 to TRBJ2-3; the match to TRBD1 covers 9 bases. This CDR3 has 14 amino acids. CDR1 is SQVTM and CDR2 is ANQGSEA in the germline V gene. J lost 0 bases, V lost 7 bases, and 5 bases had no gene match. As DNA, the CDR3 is TGCAGCGCCAGGACAGGGGTGAGCACAGATACGCAGTATTTT. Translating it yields CSARTGVSTDTQYF.

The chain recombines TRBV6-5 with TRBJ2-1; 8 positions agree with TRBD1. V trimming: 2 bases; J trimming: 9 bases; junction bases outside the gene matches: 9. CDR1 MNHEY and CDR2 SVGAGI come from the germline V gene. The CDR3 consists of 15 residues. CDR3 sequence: CASSYGTGGVVEQFF. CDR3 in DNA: TGTGCCAGCAGTTACGGGACAGGAGGGGTTGTTGAGCAGTTCTTC.

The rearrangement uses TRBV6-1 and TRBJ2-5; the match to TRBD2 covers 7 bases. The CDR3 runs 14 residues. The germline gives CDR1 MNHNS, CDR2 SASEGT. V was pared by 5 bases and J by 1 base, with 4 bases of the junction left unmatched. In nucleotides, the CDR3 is TGTGCCAGCAGTATAGGACTAGTCCAAGAGACCCAGTACTTC. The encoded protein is CASSIGLVQETQYF.